This TCR beta chain was captured by sequencing in a study of molecular identifiers for immune sequencing clone quantification. Study outcomes and limitations: In naive cells, under 1% of molecules belonged to clones above 20 RNA copies, against over 98% in effector cells.

Making the bulk TCR libraries relied on previously described methods and listed TCR primers. MiXCR, run by TCRdb on the PCR reads, gives a single entry per CDR3 protein. Of about 320,000 distinct CDR3 sequences listed, 20% to 25% were seen once; the top ten hold under 0.95%. CDR3 length: 13 amino acids. A note on this clonotype: Its antigen is unidentified. The CDR3 does not end in the conserved phenylalanine or tryptophan, so this is likely a read error.

The receptor comes from a human donor in good health. Some libraries in this study had Jurkat cell RNA spiked in. The sequenced material came from naive CD8+ T cells from blood, with Jurkat cell RNA spiked in. The subset here: FACS-sorted CD8+CD4-CCR7+CD45RA+ naive T cells. This chain links TRBV5-3 with TRBJ1-1; a weak D match, TRBD1 (5 bases). TRBV5-3 is recorded as an ORF, its role being uncertain. CDR3 nucleotide sequence: TGTGCCAGCAGCTTGGTAGGGGACACTGAAGCTTTCCTT. Translating gives CASSLVGDTEAFL.